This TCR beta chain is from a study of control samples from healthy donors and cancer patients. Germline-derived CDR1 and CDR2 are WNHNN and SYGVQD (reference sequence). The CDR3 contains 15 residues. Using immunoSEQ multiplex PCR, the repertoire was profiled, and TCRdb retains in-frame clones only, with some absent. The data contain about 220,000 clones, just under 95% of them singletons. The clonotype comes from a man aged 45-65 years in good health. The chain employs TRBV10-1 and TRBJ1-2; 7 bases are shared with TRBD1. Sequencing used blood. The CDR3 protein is CAETGDRPLNYGYTF. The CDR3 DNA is TGCGCTGAAACGGGGGACAGACCCTTAAACTATGGCTACACCTTC.